A selection of T cell receptor beta chains follows, all from one sample in a study of cytotoxic CD8 clonotypes in ibrutinib-treated CLL. Using immunoSEQ multiplex PCR, the repertoire was profiled, and TCRdb retains in-frame clones only, with some absent. Of 140,000 to 150,000 clones in the sample, about three quarters are singletons; the top ten hold roughly 4.7%. Sequencing was performed on PBMCs, taken after 24 months of ibrutinib treatment. The receptor set was obtained from a human donor with chronic lymphocytic leukemia. CDR3s include the opening cysteine and the closing phenylalanine or tryptophan. A D gene is named only where the DNA matches it firmly. Some rows mark clone size as missing; the rest say once, few, many or name a class of expanded clone.

.	TRBV7-3	TRBJ2-6	TRBD1	CASSAGTGTSGANVLTF	TGTGCCAGCAGCGCCGGGACAGGAACCTCTGGGGCCAACGTCCTGACTTTC
few	TRBV6-5	TRBJ1-2	.	CASSARRDGYTF	TGTGCCAGCAGCGCCCGAAGGGATGGCTACACCTTC
.	TRBV11-2	TRBJ1-2	.	CASSLRPGWGDYGYTF	TGTGCCAGCAGCTTACGCCCCGGTTGGGGGGACTATGGCTACACCTTC
.	TRBV2	TRBJ2-2	TRBD2	CASSPHGGVTGELFF	TGTGCCAGCAGTCCCCATGGGGGGGTCACCGGGGAGCTGTTTTTT
.	TRBV6-5	TRBJ2-5	.	CASSYSEGKETQYF	TGTGCCAGCAGTTACTCGGAGGGCAAAGAGACCCAGTACTTC
few	TRBV5-1	TRBJ1-1	TRBD1	CASSIGQAGGSEAFF	TGCGCCAGCAGCATCGGACAGGCCGGTGGAAGTGAAGCTTTCTTT
.	TRBV5-6	TRBJ2-2	.	CASSSRGAGELFF	TGTGCCAGCAGCTCCAGGGGGGCCGGGGAGCTGTTTTTT
.	TRBV11-2	TRBJ1-1	TRBD1	CASSQDRTTEAFF	TGTGCCAGCAGCCAGGACAGGACTACTGAAGCTTTCTTT
.	TRBV28	TRBJ2-3	TRBD2	CASSPPGGGADTQYF	TGTGCCAGCAGTCCGCCCGGCGGGGGGGCAGATACGCAGTATTTT
.	TRBV5-6	TRBJ1-1	.	CASSLGPGSNTEAFF	TGTGCCAGCAGCTTGGGGCCAGGCTCCAACACTGAAGCTTTCTTT
many	TRBV12-5	TRBJ2-5	.	CASGLASMDTAGETQYF	TGTGCTAGTGGTTTGGCCTCGATGGACACGGCGGGGGAGACCCAGTACTTC
once	TRBV5-1	TRBJ1-5	.	CASSLGEHQPQHF	TGCGCCAGCAGCTTGGGCGAGCATCAGCCCCAGCATTTT
.	TRBV30	TRBJ2-7	.	CACAPAGVVQYF	TGTGCCTGCGCCCCGGCAGGGGTAGTGCAGTACTTC
.	TRBV9	TRBJ2-7	.	CASSVAPGGIGSEQYF	TGTGCCAGCAGCGTAGCTCCCGGCGGGATAGGTTCCGAGCAGTACTTC
.	TRBV9	TRBJ2-3	.	CASSPQAGTATDTQYF	TGTGCCAGCAGCCCCCAGGCGGGGACCGCCACAGATACGCAGTATTTT
.	TRBV7-2	TRBJ1-5	.	CASSPRGSGANQPQHF	TGTGCCAGCAGCCCCCGGGGGTCGGGGGCCAATCAGCCCCAGCATTTT
.	TRBV7-8	TRBJ2-7	.	CASSPRQLTYEQYF	TGTGCCAGCAGCCCACGACAGCTGACCTACGAGCAGTACTTC
.	TRBV23-1	TRBJ2-1	.	CASSQCKPKTGSYNEQFF	TGCGCCAGCAGTCAATGCAAGCCCAAGACAGGATCCTACAATGAGCAGTTCTTC
.	TRBV11-2	TRBJ1-2	.	CASSPTGGGYTF	TGTGCCAGCAGCCCCACCGGGGGCGGCTACACCTTC
once	TRBV11-2	TRBJ2-7	.	CASSRDWGSYEQYF	TGTGCCAGCAGCCGGGACTGGGGCTCCTACGAGCAGTACTTC
.	TRBV7-2	TRBJ1-5	TRBD1	CASLQGPYSNQPQHF	TGTGCCAGCCTACAGGGGCCATATAGCAATCAGCCCCAGCATTTT
once	TRBV6-5	TRBJ2-5	TRBD1	CASSYAQGAPETQYF	TGTGCCAGCAGTTACGCCCAGGGGGCGCCGGAGACCCAGTACTTC
.	TRBV18	TRBJ2-3	.	CASSPPRGTDTQYF	TGTGCCAGCTCACCACCTAGGGGCACAGATACGCAGTATTTT
once	TRBV27	TRBJ2-7	.	CASSLGPGSYEQYF	TGTGCCAGCAGTTTAGGGCCTGGGTCCTACGAGCAGTACTTC
.	TRBV9	TRBJ2-1	TRBD2	CASSGLAGGGNEQFF	TGTGCCAGCAGCGGGCTAGCGGGAGGGGGGAATGAGCAGTTCTTC
.	TRBV28	TRBJ1-3	.	CASSLRGSSGNTIYF	TGTGCCAGCAGTTTGCGGGGGAGCTCTGGAAACACCATATATTTT
.	TRBV18	TRBJ1-1	.	CASSPLAAGVNTEAFF	TGTGCCAGCTCACCACTGGCAGCGGGGGTGAACACTGAAGCTTTCTTT
.	TRBV7-3	TRBJ2-3	.	CASSLGPGDTQYF	TGTGCCAGCAGCCTTGGGCCGGGAGATACGCAGTATTTT
.	TRBV2	TRBJ1-1	.	CASRQRTMNTEAFF	TGTGCCAGCAGGCAGAGAACCATGAACACTGAAGCTTTCTTT
.	TRBV6-5	TRBJ2-7	TRBD1	CASSYSDRGEQYF	TGTGCCAGCAGTTACTCGGACAGGGGCGAGCAGTACTTC
few	TRBV7-2	TRBJ2-5	.	CASSLLQPPETQYF	TGTGCCAGCAGCTTACTACAGCCACCCGAGACCCAGTACTTC
.	TRBV29-1	TRBJ2-3	.	CSVGLSTDTQYF	TGCAGCGTTGGACTAAGCACAGATACGCAGTATTTT
.	TRBV6-1	TRBJ2-1	TRBD1	CASSEAGQSYNEQFF	TGTGCCAGCAGTGAAGCGGGACAGTCCTACAATGAGCAGTTCTTC
.	TRBV7-2	TRBJ2-3	.	CASSLAAPSTQYF	TGTGCCAGCAGCTTAGCGGCACCTAGTACGCAGTATTTT
.	TRBV5-4	TRBJ2-1	TRBD1	CASSLGRRQGTYEQFF	TGTGCCAGCAGCTTGGGAAGACGACAGGGGACCTATGAGCAGTTCTTC
.	TRBV4-3	TRBJ1-4	.	CASSQERDEKLFF	TGCGCCAGCAGCCAAGAAAGGGATGAAAAACTGTTTTTT
.	TRBV20-1	TRBJ2-5	.	CSARDRETQYF	TGCAGTGCTAGAGATCGGGAGACCCAGTACTTC
.	TRBV5-1	TRBJ2-1	TRBD2	CASSLVVRGGIDEQFF	TGCGCCAGCAGCTTGGTGGTGCGGGGGGGCATCGATGAGCAGTTCTTC
few	TRBV7-9	TRBJ1-6	TRBD1	CATRDSNSPLHF	TGTGCCACCCGGGACAGTAATTCACCCCTCCACTTT
many	TRBV27	TRBJ2-1	.	CASGRWLAQFF	TGTGCCAGCGGGAGATGGCTAGCCCAGTTCTTC
.	TRBV11-3	TRBJ2-5	TRBD2	CASSPGTSGREETQYF	TGTGCCAGCAGCCCGGGGACTAGCGGGAGGGAAGAGACCCAGTACTTC
few	TRBV6-1	TRBJ2-2	.	CASSEAGLPWTGELFF	TGTGCCAGCAGTGAAGCGGGACTCCCGTGGACCGGGGAGCTGTTTTTT
.	TRBV18	TRBJ1-1	TRBD1	CASSPTRQGQGTEAFF	TGTGCCAGCTCACCAACCCGACAGGGACAGGGTACTGAAGCTTTCTTT
few	TRBV6-4	TRBJ1-3	.	CASSGTSNTIYF	TGTGCCAGCAGTGGGACCTCAAACACCATATATTTT
.	TRBV10-3	TRBJ2-7	TRBD2	CAISAQLAGFYEQYF	TGTGCCATCAGCGCCCAACTAGCGGGGTTTTACGAGCAGTACTTC